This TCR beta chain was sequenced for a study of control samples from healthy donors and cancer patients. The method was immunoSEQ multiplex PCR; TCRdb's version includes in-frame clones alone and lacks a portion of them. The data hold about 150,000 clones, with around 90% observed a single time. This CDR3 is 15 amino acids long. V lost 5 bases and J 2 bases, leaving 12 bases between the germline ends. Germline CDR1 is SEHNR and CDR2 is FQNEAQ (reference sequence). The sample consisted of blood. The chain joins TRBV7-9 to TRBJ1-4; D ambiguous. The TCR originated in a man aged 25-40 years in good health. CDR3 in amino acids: CASSPSVLTNEKLFF. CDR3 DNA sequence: TGTGCCAGCAGCCCGTCGGTGTTGACTAATGAAAAACTGTTTTTT.